This T cell receptor (beta chain) comes out of a study of blood T cell repertoires in COVID-19. Clones were sequenced by immunoSEQ multiplex PCR, and TCRdb holds only the in-frame ones, with some missing. The repertoire holds some 200,000 clones, with roughly 79% as singletons. Looked up from germline, CDR1 is MDHEN and CDR2 is SYDVKM. V was trimmed by 6 bases and J by 6 bases, leaving 32 bases between them. The CDR3 is 19 amino acids. This clone was picked up one time. This sequence originates from a woman aged 50 to 65 with acute COVID-19. The chain carries TRBV28 and TRBJ1-2; possible D gene TRBD1, 6 bases. Sequencing was carried out using PBMCs or T cells enriched from blood (not recorded which). CDR3 amino acids: CASRGGALRLEIKGDGYTF. The DNA for the CDR3 is TGTGCCAGCAGAGGGGGGGCTCTGCGGTTGGAAATAAAAGGGGATGGCTACACCTTC.